This TCR beta chain is drawn from a study of shared clonotypes between healthy human individuals. General observations from the study: Naive subsets typically showed greater estimated richness than memory subsets.

V lost 8 bases and J 0 bases, leaving 7 bases between the germline ends. Per the germline V gene, CDR1 is SNHLY and CDR2 is FYNNEI. There are 12 residues in the CDR3. With respect to this clone: The antigen is unknown. Other DNA sequences from this sample encode an identical CDR3 as well.

The assay was immunoSEQ multiplex PCR, and TCRdb's table has in-frame clones only and misses some. The repertoire holds roughly 2,500,000 clones, with 93% as singletons. What was sequenced was naive CD4+ T cells from PBMCs. The subset here: CD45RA+ positively selected. The chain links TRBV2 to TRBJ2-5; D is unclear. The source is a man aged 18 to 30 in good health. Some clones in this sample may be carry-over from other donors' samples. This CDR3 is CASSLYQETQYF. CDR3 DNA sequence: TGTGCCAGCTCTCTCTACCAAGAGACCCAGTACTTC.